These T cell receptor beta chains were read from a single sample in a study of cytomegalovirus exposure and HLA in healthy donors. The assay was immunoSEQ multiplex PCR, and TCRdb's table has in-frame clones only and misses some. The data hold about 130,000 clones, with around 67% observed a single time. Sequenced input: PBMCs. These receptors all stem from a man aged 18 to 30 in good health and CMV-seropositive. CDR3s include the opening cysteine and the closing phenylalanine or tryptophan.

cdr3_aa,v_call,j_call
CASSLGTPNTEAFF,TRBV7-2,TRBJ1-1
CASSVKWGRTDTQYF,TRBV14,TRBJ2-3
CASSWAEGYNEQFF,TRBV7-9,TRBJ2-1
CASSFDVGTITF,TRBV27,TRBJ1-2
CASSQFRRALYNEQFF,TRBV23-1,TRBJ2-1
CASSSDRGRYTGELFF,TRBV7-9,TRBJ2-2
CSSSSQGGEQFF,TRBV7-9,TRBJ2-1
CASSQVVTEGGYTF,TRBV4-2,TRBJ1-2
CASGGTGGTEAFF,TRBV6-6,TRBJ1-1
CASSLVGESEQYF,TRBV7-8,TRBJ2-7
CATSEDTSNQPQHF,TRBV15,TRBJ1-5
CASSYRDRGWAEQYF,TRBV6-6,TRBJ2-7
CASSPTGGFEKLFF,TRBV28,TRBJ1-4
CASSQQLALSYEQYF,TRBV23-1,TRBJ2-7
CASSQDRGRGYGYTF,TRBV4-2,TRBJ1-2
CASSLEGGLNEKLFF,TRBV5-1,TRBJ1-4
CASRAWGYEQYF,TRBV6-5,NA
CASSFQGRTEAFF,TRBV5-6,TRBJ1-1
CASSPTGLLQETQYF,TRBV7-9,TRBJ2-5
CASSNPGVLGSNQPQHF,TRBV2,TRBJ1-5
CASTPGGALYGYTF,TRBV19,TRBJ1-2
CAITSGSDSGNTIYF,TRBV28,TRBJ1-3
CASSSRSGETQYF,TRBV11-2,TRBJ2-5
CASTPGTGGAEYF,TRBV9,TRBJ2-7
CASSQGFRGGNEKLFF,TRBV14,TRBJ1-4
CASSPTGDGGYTF,TRBV9,TRBJ1-2
CSVEAWGRGRGDEQFF,TRBV29-1,TRBJ2-1
CASRKDKSISGNTIYF,TRBV6-6,TRBJ1-3
CASSFRGSETQYF,TRBV5-5,TRBJ2-5
CASSIRQGYYEQYF,TRBV5-6,TRBJ2-7
CASSLILAGGFNEQFF,TRBV7-3,TRBJ2-1
CASSYSRTGVISPLHF,TRBV6-5,TRBJ1-6
CAWSETKETQYF,TRBV30,TRBJ2-5
CASSLTTGWRTEAFF,TRBV28,TRBJ1-1
CASSHLKLNRDSTDTQYF,TRBV28,TRBJ2-3
CASSQAGLGGELFF,TRBV4-2,TRBJ2-2
CASSLQGAGTEAFF,TRBV27,TRBJ1-1
CASSFAQGEGEEKLFF,TRBV13,TRBJ1-4
CASSLEGRQYF,TRBV28,TRBJ2-7
CASRPDSLNTEAFF,TRBV2,TRBJ1-1
CASSQDIPSGRNEQFF,TRBV4-1,TRBJ2-1
CASSLRLAGADTQYF,TRBV13,TRBJ2-3
CASSLSKTGWATNEKLFF,TRBV7-9,TRBJ1-4
CASSYSPREHYEQYF,TRBV6-5,TRBJ2-7
CASSPGLAGPQMKTQYF,TRBV4-1,TRBJ2-5
CASKGVKGTGELFF,TRBV6-1,TRBJ2-2
CASSLDRGLGRQYF,TRBV27,TRBJ2-3
CASSEPRDSYEQYF,TRBV2,TRBJ2-7
CASSVGYVGSTQYF,TRBV9,TRBJ2-3
CAWRDRTLNTEAFF,TRBV30,TRBJ1-1
CASSIRGEQYF,TRBV6-5,TRBJ2-7
CASTLGGMGGYTF,TRBV6-5,TRBJ1-2
CASSLAAGPRIHPLHF,TRBV7-6,TRBJ1-6
CARSLGGSRFEQYF,TRBV7-5,TRBJ2-7
CASSATGGRNQPQHF,TRBV7-2,TRBJ1-5
CAWNGGYSNQPQHF,TRBV30,TRBJ1-5